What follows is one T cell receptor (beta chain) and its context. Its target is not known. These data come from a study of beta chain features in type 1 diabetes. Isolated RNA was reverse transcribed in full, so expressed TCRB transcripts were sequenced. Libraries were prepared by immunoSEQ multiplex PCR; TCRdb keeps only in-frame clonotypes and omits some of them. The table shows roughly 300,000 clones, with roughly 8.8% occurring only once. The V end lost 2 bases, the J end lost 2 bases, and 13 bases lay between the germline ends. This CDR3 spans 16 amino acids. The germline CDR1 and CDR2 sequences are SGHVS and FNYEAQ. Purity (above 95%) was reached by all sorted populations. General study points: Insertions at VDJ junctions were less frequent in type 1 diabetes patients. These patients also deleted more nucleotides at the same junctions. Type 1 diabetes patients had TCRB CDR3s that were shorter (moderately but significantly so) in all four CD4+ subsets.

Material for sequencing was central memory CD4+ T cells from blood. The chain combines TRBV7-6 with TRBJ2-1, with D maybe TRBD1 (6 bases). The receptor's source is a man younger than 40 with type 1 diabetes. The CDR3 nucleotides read TGTGCCAGCAGCTTAATGGCCCAGGGGACCTACAATGAGCAGTTCTTC. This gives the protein CASSLMAQGTYNEQFF.